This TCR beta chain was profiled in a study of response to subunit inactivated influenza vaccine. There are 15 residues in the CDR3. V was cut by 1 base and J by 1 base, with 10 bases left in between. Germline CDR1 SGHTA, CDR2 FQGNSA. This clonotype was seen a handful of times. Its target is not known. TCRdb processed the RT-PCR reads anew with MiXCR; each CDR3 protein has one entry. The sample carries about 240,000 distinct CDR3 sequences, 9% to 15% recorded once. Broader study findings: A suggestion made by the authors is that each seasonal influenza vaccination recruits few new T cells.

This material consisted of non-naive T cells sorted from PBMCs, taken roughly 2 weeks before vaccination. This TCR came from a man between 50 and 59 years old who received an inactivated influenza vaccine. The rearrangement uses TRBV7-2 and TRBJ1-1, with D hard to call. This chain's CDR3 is CASSLVEGQNTEAFF. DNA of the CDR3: TGTGCCAGCAGCTTAGTCGAGGGCCAGAACACTGAAGCTTTCTTT.